These 5 T cell receptor beta chains were sequenced from one sample in a study of shared clonotypes between healthy human individuals. Sequenced by immunoSEQ multiplex PCR; TCRdb stores in-frame clones only, minus some. The sample lists 300,000 to 400,000 clones; around 86% were seen once. Material: memory CD8+ T cells sorted from blood. Subset reported: CD45RO+ cells pooled with CCR7-negative TemRA cells. The receptors were sampled from a man aged 18 to 30 in good health.

A word on this clone: This sample also contains other DNA sequences that code for the same CDR3. The chain couples TRBV7-2 to TRBJ2-7; maybe TRBD1 (5 bases). The CDR3 sequence is 14 residues long. The germline V gene has CDR1 SGHTA and CDR2 FQGNSA. Trimming removed 3 bases from V and 0 bases from J, with 9 bases in between. CDR3: CASSLQGSSYEQYF. The DNA for the CDR3 is TGTGCCAGCAGCTTGCAGGGTAGCTCCTACGAGCAGTACTTC.

This chain connects TRBV7-2 to TRBJ2-2, with 7 bases fitting TRBD1. The CDR3 has 17 residues. CDR1 is SGHTA, CDR2 FQGNSA, per germline. V trimming: 1 base; J trimming: 8 bases; junction bases outside the gene matches: 13. The CDR3 protein is CASSLVAPQGVAGELFF. CDR3 coding DNA: TGTGCCAGCAGCTTAGTTGCTCCGCAGGGGGTCGCGGGGGAGCTGTTTTTT.

The chain links TRBV4-1 to TRBJ1-4; D perhaps matches TRBD1 (5 bases). Germline V gene sequence: CDR1 MGHRA, CDR2 YSYEKL. This CDR3 has 16 amino acids. The V gene lost 0 bases and the J gene lost 7 bases, with 15 bases spanning the gap. CDR3 nucleotide sequence: TGCGCCAGCAGCCAAGATCCGGGGGGTTGGGGTGAAAAACTGTTTTTT. This codes for CASSQDPGGWGEKLFF.

This chain links TRBV5-6 with TRBJ1-3; D not resolved. Germline V gene sequence: CDR1 SGHDT, CDR2 YYEEEE. The CDR3 covers 14 residues. The V and J ends lost 4 bases and 5 bases respectively, with 13 bases between them. This chain's CDR3 is CASSEGDLRNTIYF. The CDR3 coding sequence is TGTGCCAGCAGCGAAGGTGACTTAAGAAACACCATATATTTT.

This rearrangement joins TRBV7-2 to TRBJ2-1; 7 bases agree with TRBD2. After removal of 5 bases from V and 8 bases from J, the junction contained 6 bases not matched to a gene. The CDR3 contains 13 residues. Germline V gene data show CDR1 as SGHTA and CDR2 as FQGNSA. CDR3 region: CASSHWSGDEQFF. In DNA form, the CDR3 reads TGTGCCAGCAGCCACTGGAGCGGGGATGAGCAGTTCTTC.